This T cell receptor beta chain originates from a study of T-cell memory formation after mild COVID-19. Overall study results and limits: For contracting clones, CD4+ ones sat mainly in CM and EM, CD8+ in EMRA. Detection of some responders pre-infection suggested pre-existing cross-reactive memory T cells participated.

CDR1 DFQATT and CDR2 SNEGSKA come from the germline V gene (reference sequence). This CDR3 is 16 amino acids long. The V end was cut by 0 bases, the J end by 5 bases, with 17 bases between. It was 5'RACE with constant-segment primers that produced the TCR alpha and TCR beta cDNA libraries, which carried sample barcodes and UMIs. TCRdb independently ran MiXCR on the 5' RACE reads; one entry per CDR3 protein. In the table there are more than 350,000 distinct CDR3 sequences, 15% to 20% of which are singletons. This clonotype was recorded a few times. The antigen is undetermined. This chain connects TRBV20-1 to TRBJ2-1; D perhaps matches TRBD2 (7 bases). The TCR was taken from a man aged 18 to 29 who had mild COVID-19 (a few samples of this study predate the infection). Cell type and time point are not known. Material: PBMCs or a T cell subset sorted from them (not recorded which). In nucleotides, the CDR3 is TGCAGTGCTAGAGATGGGGACGGGGGGCCCCACAATGAGCAGTTCTTC. Translation gives CSARDGDGGPHNEQFF.